This T cell receptor beta chain was profiled in a study of blood T cell repertoires in COVID-19. At the level of the study: Material from acute and convalescent COVID-19 was sourced from the United States, Italy and Spain. PBMCs, B-cell-depleted T cells, or T cells provided the cDNA or gDNA that made up the material.

The authors' processing: By means of reference gene primer amplification, nucleated cell counts were estimated. Profiled with immunoSEQ multiplex PCR; TCRdb holds only in-frame clones, not every one. Clone size and V and J calls were adopted from that table, with D and trimming inferred from the DNA. The sample lists 160,000 or so clones; around 75% were seen once. After removal of 5 bases from V and 7 bases from J, the junction contained 7 bases not matched to a gene. Looked up from germline, CDR1 is LNHDA and CDR2 is SQIVND (reference sequence). CDR3 length: 16 amino acids. This sequence originates from a woman of 80 years or more with acute or convalescent COVID-19. Sample: peripheral blood. The V and J genes are TRBV19 and TRBJ2-2, with TRBD2 identical over 13 bases. DNA of the CDR3: TGTGCCAGTAGTGGACTAGCGGGAGTTAGGGGCGGGGAGCTGTTTTTT. Translated: CASSGLAGVRGGELFF.